These T cell receptor beta chains were read from a single sample in a study of cytotoxic CD8 clonotypes in ibrutinib-treated CLL. This table comes from immunoSEQ multiplex PCR, and its TCRdb copy is limited to in-frame clones, with some not included. Among about 140,000 clones listed, roughly 77% were seen once. The sample consisted of PBMCs, taken after 12 months of ibrutinib treatment. The receptors shown here come from a human donor with chronic lymphocytic leukemia. Both conserved end residues are trimmed from each CDR3.

TRBV9	TRBJ1-2	ASSVAGNDYGYT
TRBV2	TRBJ1-1	ASSERVVDTEAF
TRBV5-5	TRBJ2-5	ASSAQAYTTQETQY
TRBV10-3	TRBJ1-2	AISELTNYGYT
TRBV9	TRBJ1-4	ASSVGARTDEKLF
TRBV12-5	TRBJ2-5	ASGSGAKETQY
TRBV7-9	TRBJ2-1	ASSSHAVAGYNEQF
TRBV29-1	TRBJ2-7	SVEADGTVSYEQY
TRBV28	TRBJ1-2	ASLTHSSYGYT
TRBV4-1	TRBJ1-1	ASSQDVGGGGEAF
TRBV6-5	TRBJ1-2	ASSSPDARGYT
TRBV7-2	TRBJ1-1	ASSLGGGNTEAF
TRBV7-6	TRBJ1-1	ASSQSRGTEAF
TRBV5-6	TRBJ2-7	ASTTGDYEQY
TRBV9	TRBJ1-2	ASSVVSGNYGYT
TRBV11-2	TRBJ1-2	ASSLRTAGYT
TRBV10-3	TRBJ2-2	AIKRNTGELF
TRBV11-3	TRBJ2-3	ASSLAFGGPTDTQY
TRBV10-2	TRBJ2-1	ASSPGTEQF
TRBV7-3	TRBJ2-3	ASSLGQGTDTQY
TRBV7-2	TRBJ2-1	ASSWDRDNEQF
TRBV7-6	TRBJ2-5	ASSLVQETQY
TRBV28	TRBJ1-5	ASSRDRVGQPQH
TRBV30	TRBJ2-7	AWSGLESSYEQY
TRBV5-5	TRBJ2-6	ASSTGSGANVLT
TRBV28	TRBJ1-1	ASSRAPGEAF
TRBV5-1	TRBJ2-7	ASSPDGDGYEQY
TRBV5-8	TRBJ2-2	ASSLLTSGRSYTGELF
TRBV5-8	TRBJ2-1	ASSSTGIHEQF
TRBV30	TRBJ1-1	AWSARQGMNTEAF
TRBV7-9	TRBJ1-3	ASSLALGPSTGNTIY
TRBV7-2	TRBJ2-5	ASSLAVKTGGLPIRETQY
TRBV2	TRBJ2-5	ASSDWREVQETQY
TRBV4-3	TRBJ2-5	ASSQGQGRETQY
TRBV7-2	TRBJ2-2	ASSPRGVGKMMF
TRBV5-4	TRBJ1-5	ASSFWGQGGQPQH
TRBV11-2	TRBJ2-7	ASSLDLSGRAYEQY
TRBV6-5	TRBJ1-2	ASSPDRGSNYGYT
TRBV27	TRBJ1-2	ASSFRTGSYGYT
TRBV5-6	TRBJ2-5	ASGRQGGETQY
TRBV28	TRBJ2-7	ASSLTGTGGPLGYEQY
TRBV28	TRBJ1-1	ASTGQGARTEAF
TRBV2	TRBJ2-1	ACTRGRIGEQF
TRBV2	TRBJ1-2	ASSVGGRNYGYT
TRBV5-6	TRBJ2-3	ASSFIPGTTDTQY
TRBV18	TRBJ1-1	ASSPGVNTEAF
TRBV10-2	TRBJ2-7	ASSESLVFSYEQY
TRBV27	TRBJ1-1	ASSLRSVGGNTEAF
TRBV6-5	TRBJ1-1	ASRLLQSMNTEAF
TRBV5-6	TRBJ1-2	ASSLDRSAVYGYT
TRBV6-5	TRBJ1-2	ASRRAQGTYGYT
TRBV18	TRBJ1-2	ASSPPRIRNYGYT
TRBV5-1	TRBJ2-3	ASSLGQGLLSTDTQY
TRBV19	TRBJ2-7	ASSGQGGSYEQY
TRBV4-2	TRBJ1-2	ASSPSGRGLGYT
TRBV28	TRBJ2-7	ASRVRDITSYEQY
TRBV9	TRBJ1-1	ASSVGRGEAF
TRBV7-9	TRBJ1-2	ASSLGGAYGYT
TRBV16	TRBJ2-7	ASSPQGTDSYEQY
TRBV6-5	TRBJ2-1	ASRNSGDEQF